This is a list of T cell receptor beta chains from one sample in a study of regulatory T cells in long-lasting Graves disease. A single record per CDR3 protein comes from TCRdb applying MiXCR to the multiplex PCR reads. The sample contains about 660,000 distinct CDR3 sequences, about 32% of which appear only once. The sequencing here drew on peripheral blood mononuclear cells (PBMCs), taken when the disease was refractory, from a patient treated with antithyroid drugs. These receptors all come from a female donor with Graves disease. Each CDR3 is given with its conserved first and last residue. The D gene is left open where the match is weak. The size entry is marked missing in some rows and otherwise reads once, few, many or a size class.

D gene,J gene,clone size,CDR3 length,V gene,CDR3 DNA,CDR3 protein
NA,TRBJ2-7,NA,15,TRBV6-1,TGTGCCAGCAGCCGCCGGGCGGCGCGGTCCTACGAGCAGTACTTC,CASSRRAARSYEQYF
TRBD1,TRBJ1-2,NA,14,TRBV7-9,TGTGCCAGCAGCCGGGAGACAGGGGCCTATGGCTACACCTTC,CASSRETGAYGYTF
TRBD1,TRBJ1-2,few,15,TRBV2,TGTGCCAGCAGATCCCCGACAGGGGCTAGCTATGGCTACACCTTC,CASRSPTGASYGYTF
TRBD1,TRBJ1-4,NA,15,TRBV28,TGTGCCAGCAGTGGAAACAGGGGCAACGGAGAAAAACTGTTTTTT,CASSGNRGNGEKLFF
TRBD1,TRBJ1-1,NA,15,TRBV5-1,TGCGCCAGCAGTCGGACAGGGCCCTTGAACACTGAAGCTTTCTTT,CASSRTGPLNTEAFF
NA,TRBJ1-1,many,15,TRBV11-2,TGTGCCAGCAGCTTAGGACGCAGGGGTAACACTGAAGCTTTCTTT,CASSLGRRGNTEAFF
NA,TRBJ2-7,once,14,TRBV12-3/TRBV12-4,TGTGCCAGCAGTTTAGTACAGGGTGGTCGTGAGCAGTACTTC,CASSLVQGGREQYF
NA,TRBJ2-3,NA,13,TRBV28,TGTGCCAGCAGTTTCGGGGGAGGAGATACGCAGTATTTT,CASSFGGGDTQYF
NA,TRBJ1-1,NA,16,TRBV14,TGTGCCAGCAGCCAAGATAGGCTACAGGGTGGAACTGAAGCTTTCTTT,CASSQDRLQGGTEAFF
TRBD1,TRBJ2-7,NA,12,TRBV29-1,TGCAGCGCCGCAGGGGGCCCCTTCGTGCAGTACTTC,CSAAGGPFVQYF
TRBD2,TRBJ2-7,NA,17,TRBV9,TGTGCCAGCAGCCCCGGACTAGCGGGAGGGTCCAGGTACGGGCAGTACTTC,CASSPGLAGGSRYGQYF
TRBD2,TRBJ2-2,NA,14,TRBV9,TGTGCCAGCAGCAGGAGCGGGATGGGCGGGGAGCTGTTTTTT,CASSRSGMGGELFF
NA,TRBJ1-5,many,18,TRBV12-3/TRBV12-4,TGTGCCAGCAGAGTTTGGATACTTGGGGGTGAGAGCAATCAGCCCCAGCATTTT,CASRVWILGGESNQPQHF
TRBD2,TRBJ2-1,NA,16,TRBV6-6,TGTGCCAGCAGTTACTCGAGTAGCGGGCTTTACAATGAGCAGTTCTTC,CASSYSSSGLYNEQFF
NA,TRBJ1-4,many,13,TRBV2,TGTGCCAGCCGGAAGTGGAGGGATGAAAAACTGTTTTTT,CASRKWRDEKLFF
NA,TRBJ1-5,few,17,TRBV15,TGTGCCACCAGCAGAGCCAGACAGGCTTCAAGGGATCAGCCCCAGCATTTT,CATSRARQASRDQPQHF
TRBD1,TRBJ1-1,NA,14,TRBV20-1,TGCAGTGCGGTCGGACAGGGTGGTGACACTGAAGCTTTCTTT,CSAVGQGGDTEAFF
TRBD2,TRBJ2-7,NA,17,TRBV4-1,TGCGCCAGCAGCCAAGGTGACCGGGCGACTAGCGGGAGGGAGCAGTACTTC,CASSQGDRATSGREQYF
NA,TRBJ2-2,NA,15,TRBV6-4,TGTGCCAGCAGTTATAGCGGTCCGAACACCGGGGAGCTGTTTTTT,CASSYSGPNTGELFF
NA,TRBJ1-1,once,12,TRBV30,TGTGCCTGGAGTAAACAGTACACTGAAGCTTTCTTT,CAWSKQYTEAFF
NA,TRBJ1-6,NA,12,TRBV20-1,TGCAGTGCTACAGGGTGGAATTCACCCCTCCACTTT,CSATGWNSPLHF
TRBD2,TRBJ2-1,NA,14,TRBV7-2,TGTGCCAGCAGCATACTAGCGGGAGGAAATGAGCAGTTCTTC,CASSILAGGNEQFF
NA,TRBJ1-1,few,13,TRBV3-1,TGTGCCAGCAGCCAAGATTATGGTAGTGAAGCTTTCTTT,CASSQDYGSEAFF